Each of the 29 T cell receptor beta chains below was sequenced from the same sample in a study of shared clonotypes between healthy human individuals. TCRdb's table, derived via immunoSEQ multiplex PCR, lists solely in-frame clones and lacks some. The sample gives fewer than 1 million clones, approximately 97% of which show up once; over 0.2% is in the top ten. Naive CD8 cells comprised CD45RO-negative, CCR7-positively selected cells, excluding terminally differentiated effector memory CD45RA+ cells. Material for sequencing was naive CD8+ T cells sorted from blood. The receptor set was obtained from a man aged 30 to 39 in good health.

The chain employs TRBV5-6 and TRBJ1-5; tentative D call: TRBD1 (5 bases). The CDR3 is 18 residues long. Between the trimmed V and J ends, which lost 3 bases and 2 bases, there was a span of 21 bases. The germline V gene has CDR1 SGHDT and CDR2 YYEEEE. CDR3 in DNA: TGTGCCAGCAGCTGGGCCAAGGGTGGGACCCATGGCAATCAGCCCCAGCATTTT. The encoded protein is CASSWAKGGTHGNQPQHF.

V gene TRBV4-1 combines with J gene TRBJ1-5, with D unclear. Germline CDR1 reads MGHRA; CDR2 reads YSYEKL. V lost 0 bases and J 6 bases, leaving 12 bases between the germline ends. The CDR3 has 15 amino acids. For the CDR3, the DNA is TGCGCCAGCAGCCAAGATCAAAGGGAGCGTCAGCCCCAGCATTTT. As protein: CASSQDQRERQPQHF.

The chain joins TRBV9 to TRBJ2-7; 8 bases are shared with TRBD2. The CDR3 is 20 residues long. Germline V gene sequence: CDR1 SGDLS, CDR2 YYNGEE. The V segment lost 4 bases and the J segment 0 bases; nucleotides outside the gene matches: 21. The CDR3 nucleotides are TGTGCCAGCAGCCCCAAACCGGGACTAGGGGTAGTAGGTAGCTCCTACGAGCAGTACTTC. As protein: CASSPKPGLGVVGSSYEQYF.

The rearrangement uses TRBV28 and TRBJ1-5; D gene ambiguous. CDR3 size: 15 residues. V lost 4 bases and J lost 1, with 11 bases in between. Looked up from germline, CDR1 is MDHEN and CDR2 is SYDVKM. The CDR3 sequence is CASSSREGSNQPQHF. The CDR3, as DNA: TGTGCCAGCAGTTCCCGTGAGGGAAGCAATCAGCCCCAGCATTTT.

The chain has TRBV5-1 and TRBJ2-5; D remains unclear. The germline V gene encodes CDR1 SGHRS and CDR2 YFSETQ. The V end lost 0 bases, the J end lost 0 bases, and 9 bases lay between the germline ends. The CDR3 is 15 residues long. The CDR3 DNA is TGCGCCAGCAGCTTGGTTCTTAATTACCAAGAGACCCAGTACTTC. It yields the protein CASSLVLNYQETQYF.

Notes on this clone: This sample includes further DNA sequences coding for the same CDR3. The chain employs TRBV5-1 and TRBJ2-1; D not resolved. CDR1 SGHRS and CDR2 YFSETQ come from the germline V gene. CDR3 length: 13 residues. Trimming removed 0 bases from V and 5 bases from J, with 6 bases in between. This CDR3 is CASSLVGNNEQFF. In DNA, the CDR3 is TGCGCCAGCAGCTTGGTAGGAAACAATGAGCAGTTCTTC. Supplemented by reference TRBV5-1 and TRBJ2-1, the full variable domain reads KAGVTQTPRYLIKTRGQQVTLSCSPISGHRSVSWYQQTPGQGLQFLFEYFSETQRNKGNFPGRFSGRQFSNSRSEMNVSTLELGDSALYLCASSLVGNNEQFFGPGTRLTVL.

The CDR3 loop reads CASSEIGRVTDTQYF. DNA of the CDR3: TGTGCCAGCAGTGAAATTGGCAGGGTGACAGATACGCAGTATTTT. The chain couples TRBV2 to TRBJ2-3; the D gene is possibly TRBD1 (5 bases). Trimming left V 2 bases short and J 3 bases short, with 12 bases between. CDR3 length: 15 amino acids. Germline CDR1 is SNHLY and CDR2 is FYNNEI.

This clone turned up a few times. The chain recombines TRBV29-1 with TRBJ2-7; tentatively, D is TRBD1 or TRBD2 (6 bases each). V was shortened by 7 bases and J by 1 base, with 17 bases between the two germline ends. The CDR3 runs 14 residues. Germline values: CDR1 SQVTM, CDR2 ANQGSEA. The CDR3 loop reads CSASGGVISYEQYF. The CDR3 coding sequence is TGCAGCGCCTCCGGGGGCGTGATTTCCTACGAGCAGTACTTC.

The chain uses TRBV4-3 and TRBJ2-3; D remains ambiguous. This CDR3 has 14 residues. Germline V CDR1 and CDR2: LGHNA, YSLEER. V lost 0 bases and J 5 bases, leaving 9 bases between the germline ends. The CDR3 is CASSQDPQEDTQYF. The CDR3 nucleotides read TGCGCCAGCAGCCAAGATCCGCAGGAAGATACGCAGTATTTT.

In its sample, this clone was seen once. This rearrangement joins TRBV25-1 to TRBJ2-7; 8 nucleotides agree with TRBD2. CDR1 is MGHDK and CDR2 is SYGVNS in the germline V gene. CDR3 length: 15 residues. J was trimmed by 2 bases and V by 4 bases; bases with no gene match: 7. The CDR3 loop reads CASSASGTSAYEQYF. CDR3 in DNA: TGTGCCAGCAGTGCGTCCGGGACTAGTGCCTACGAGCAGTACTTC.

Remarks on this clone: This CDR3 is also generated by other DNA sequences in the sample. This chain links TRBV4-3 with TRBJ2-1; D is ambiguous. This CDR3 comprises 13 residues. Deletions cut 0 bases from V and 1 base from J, with 1 base between. The germline V gene has CDR1 LGHNA and CDR2 YSLEER. CDR3 bases: TGCGCCAGCAGCCAAGATTCCTACAATGAGCAGTTCTTC. Its translation: CASSQDSYNEQFF.

The genes are TRBV7-9 and TRBJ2-5; TRBD2 matches at 9 bases. The V and J ends lost 4 bases and 5 bases, in that order; junction bases with no gene match: 2. The CDR3 has 13 amino acids. Germline values: CDR1 SEHNR, CDR2 FQNEAQ (reference sequence). CDR3 region: CASSWTSAETQYF. The CDR3 DNA follows: TGTGCCAGCAGCTGGACTAGCGCCGAGACCCAGTACTTC.

The V call is TRBV6-1, the J call TRBJ2-7; D might be TRBD2 (7 bases). The CDR3 totals 13 residues. CDR1 MNHNS and CDR2 SASEGT come from the germline V gene. V gave up 4 bases and J gave up 6 bases, with 13 bases separating them. DNA for the CDR3: TGTGCCAGCAGTGTCAGGGGAGGGCGCGAGCAGTACTTC. The encoded protein is CASSVRGGREQYF.

The CDR3 loop reads CASSLAETAPFYTF. CDR3 nucleotide sequence: TGTGCCAGCAGCTTAGCAGAGACAGCCCCGTTCTACACCTTC. The rearrangement links TRBV11-2 to TRBJ1-2; D is perhaps TRBD1 (5 bases). CDR1 is SGHAT and CDR2 is FQNNGV in the germline V gene. The CDR3 consists of 14 residues. V gave up 1 base and J gave up 10 bases, with 16 bases separating them. Using reference TRBV11-2 and TRBJ1-2 for the parts outside the CDR3, the full variable domain is EAGVAQSPRYKIIEKRQSVAFWCNPISGHATLYWYQQILGQGPKLLIQFQNNGVVDDSQLPKDRFSAERLKGVDSTLKIQPAKLEDSAVYLCASSLAETAPFYTFGSGTRLTVV.

The rearrangement joins TRBV7-2 to TRBJ2-7, with 7 bases lining up with TRBD2. V shed 4 bases, J shed 1 base, and the junction held 7 bases outside the gene matches. Germline V gene sequence: CDR1 SGHTA, CDR2 FQGNSA. The CDR3 is 15 amino acids. In DNA, the CDR3 is TGTGCCAGCAGCTGGGGGGGAGGGCCTTCCTACGAGCAGTACTTC. It encodes CASSWGGGPSYEQYF.

This clone was recorded once. This chain uses TRBV13 with TRBJ1-2; perhaps TRBD1 as D (6 bases). The CDR3 totals 12 residues. Germline values: CDR1 PRHDT, CDR2 FYEKMQ (reference sequence). V was pared by 1 base and J by 8 bases, with 8 bases between. The CDR3 coding sequence is TGTGCCAGCAGCTTAGAGGGGGGCGGCTACACCTTC. It is translated as CASSLEGGGYTF.

The gene calls are TRBV4-3 and TRBJ2-3; D might be TRBD2 (6 bases). The germline V gene encodes CDR1 LGHNA and CDR2 YSLEER. This CDR3 contains 15 residues. The germline V and J ends were trimmed by 4 bases and 3 bases, with 14 bases remaining between them. CDR3 in amino acids: CASSPGLGSTDTQYF. The CDR3 region has the DNA TGCGCCAGCAGCCCGGGACTTGGTAGTACAGATACGCAGTATTTT.

The chain couples TRBV28 to TRBJ2-3; D not resolved. Trimming shortened V by 3 bases and J by 5 bases, and 6 bases separated the two germline ends. Germline V lookup: CDR1 MDHEN, CDR2 SYDVKM. The CDR3 is 12 residues long. CDR3 in amino acids: CASSFPGDTQYF. CDR3 DNA: TGTGCCAGCAGTTTCCCGGGAGATACGCAGTATTTT.

The chain has TRBV19 and TRBJ2-6, with TRBD1 matching over 8 bases. This CDR3 has 19 residues. J lost 2 bases, V lost 7 bases, and 16 bases had no gene match. The germline gives CDR1 LNHDA, CDR2 SQIVND (reference sequence). CDR3 sequence: CASIYAWQPDRAGANVLTF. Written as DNA, the CDR3 is TGTGCCAGTATTTACGCGTGGCAGCCGGACAGGGCTGGGGCCAACGTCCTGACTTTC.

Only one count was recorded for this clone. The chain combines TRBV6-1 with TRBJ1-2; 9 nucleotides agree with TRBD1. The CDR3 consists of 16 residues. V shed 2 bases and J 5 bases; nucleotides not matched to a gene: 9. Germline CDR1 and CDR2: MNHNS and SASEGT. CDR3 DNA: TGTGCCAGCAGTGAACGGGCCCGGGACAGGGTATATGGCTACACCTTC. Amino acid sequence: CASSERARDRVYGYTF.

The V and J genes are TRBV27 and TRBJ2-7; TRBD2 matches at 7 bases. After removal of 3 bases from V and 4 bases from J, the junction contained 6 bases not matched to a gene. Germline V CDR1 and CDR2: MNHEY, SMNVEV (reference sequence). The CDR3 is 14 residues long. The CDR3: CASSFGGGAYEQYF. The CDR3 DNA is TGTGCCAGCAGTTTTGGGGGAGGGGCATACGAGCAGTACTTC.

The CDR3 nucleotides read TGTGCCAGCAGACCGACTAGCACATCCTACGAGCAGTACTTC. Amino acid sequence: CASRPTSTSYEQYF. The rearrangement links TRBV14 to TRBJ2-7; 7 positions match TRBD2. The trim removed 6 bases at V and 1 base at J, leaving 6 bases unmatched. The germline V gene encodes CDR1 SGHDN and CDR2 FVKESK. CDR3 size: 14 residues.

This chain uses TRBV11-3 with TRBJ2-1; 16 nucleotides match TRBD2. There are 17 residues in the CDR3. Germline loops: CDR1 SGHNT, CDR2 YENEEA. J gave up 9 bases and V 4 bases, and 9 bases lay outside the gene matches. The CDR3 nucleotides are TGTGCCAGCAGCTCCCACGGGACTAGCGGGAGGGCCGGTGAGCAGTTCTTC. This gives the protein CASSSHGTSGRAGEQFF.

The rearrangement uses TRBV28 and TRBJ2-7, with 9 bases identical to TRBD1. Germline V gene lookup returns CDR1 MDHEN and CDR2 SYDVKM. CDR3 length equals 15 residues. After removal of 8 bases from V and 3 bases from J, the junction contained 11 bases not matched to a gene. The CDR3 DNA reads as TGTGCCAGCGACTCGGGACAGGGAAGGTTCTACGAGCAGTACTTC. It yields the protein CASDSGQGRFYEQYF.

The rearrangement links TRBV4-1 to TRBJ2-7, with 7 bases aligning to TRBD2. V shed 5 bases, J shed 0 bases, and the junction held 7 bases outside the gene matches. The CDR3 loop spans 15 amino acids. CDR1 and CDR2 from the germline V gene are MGHRA and YSYEKL. The DNA of the CDR3 is TGCGCCAGCAGCGATGCTAGCGGTAGCTCCTACGAGCAGTACTTC. Amino acid sequence: CASSDASGSSYEQYF.

The V and J genes are TRBV9 and TRBJ2-3; D could derive from TRBD1 or TRBD2 (6 bases each). Trimming shortened V by 0 bases and J by 4 bases, and 12 bases separated the two germline ends. Germline CDR1 is SGDLS and CDR2 is YYNGEE. CDR3 length: 15 residues. The CDR3 DNA is TGTGCCAGCAGCGTAGGAGGGGGGCCCCCAGATACGCAGTATTTT. Translating it yields CASSVGGGPPDTQYF.

As for this clone: An end of the junction does not agree with germline; a read error may underlie this. The V and J genes are TRBV6-1 and TRBJ2-1, with D perhaps assigned TRBD1 or TRBD2 (5 bases each). Germline CDR1 and CDR2: MNHNS and SASEGT. CDR3 size: 13 residues. CDR3 sequence (DNA): TGTGCCGGCAGAGGGCTGGGACACAATGAGCAGTTCTTC. It is translated as CAGRGLGHNEQFF.

The chain links TRBV7-9 to TRBJ2-1; 7 bases are shared with TRBD2. From germline, CDR1 is SEHNR and CDR2 FQNEAQ (reference sequence). The CDR3 consists of 17 residues. V dropped 6 bases and J dropped 0; count of bases not matched to a gene: 11. The CDR3 is CASRSRGDSPSYNEQFF. Written as DNA, the CDR3 is TGTGCCAGCAGATCACGGGGGGATTCCCCCTCCTACAATGAGCAGTTCTTC.

This clone has only one observation. This chain joins TRBV5-6 and TRBJ2-7; TRBD1 agrees at 7 bases. With V trimmed by 2 bases and J by 2 bases, 7 bases remained unmatched. The germline V gene has CDR1 SGHDT and CDR2 YYEEEE. The CDR3 contains 15 residues. CDR3 coding DNA: TGTGCCAGCAGCTTCGACAGGGTTCAAGCCTACGAGCAGTACTTC. It specifies CASSFDRVQAYEQYF.